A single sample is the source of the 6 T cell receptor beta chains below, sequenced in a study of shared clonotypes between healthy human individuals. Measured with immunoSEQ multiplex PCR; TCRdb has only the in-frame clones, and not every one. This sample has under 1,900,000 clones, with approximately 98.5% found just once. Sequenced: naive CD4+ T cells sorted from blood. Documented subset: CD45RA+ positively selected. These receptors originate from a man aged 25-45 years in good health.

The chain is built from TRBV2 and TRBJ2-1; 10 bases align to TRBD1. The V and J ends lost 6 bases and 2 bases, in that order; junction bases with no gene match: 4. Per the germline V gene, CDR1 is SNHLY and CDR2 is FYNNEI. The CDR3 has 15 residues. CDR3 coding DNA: TGTGCCAGCAGAGCGACAGGGGGCGCCTACAATGAGCAGTTCTTC. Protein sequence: CASRATGGAYNEQFF.

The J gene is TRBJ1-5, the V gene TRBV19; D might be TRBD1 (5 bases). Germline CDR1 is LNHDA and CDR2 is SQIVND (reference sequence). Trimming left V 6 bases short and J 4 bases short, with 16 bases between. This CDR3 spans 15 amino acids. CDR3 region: CASSLGESRNQPQHF. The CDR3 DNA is TGTGCCAGTAGCTTAGGGGAAAGTAGGAATCAGCCCCAGCATTTT. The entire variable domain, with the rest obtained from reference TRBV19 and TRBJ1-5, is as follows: DGGITQSPKYLFRKEGQNVTLSCEQNLNHDAMYWYRQDPGQGLRLIYYSQIVNDFQKGDIAEGYSVSREKKESFPLTVTSAQKNPTAFYLCASSLGESRNQPQHFGDGTRLSIL.

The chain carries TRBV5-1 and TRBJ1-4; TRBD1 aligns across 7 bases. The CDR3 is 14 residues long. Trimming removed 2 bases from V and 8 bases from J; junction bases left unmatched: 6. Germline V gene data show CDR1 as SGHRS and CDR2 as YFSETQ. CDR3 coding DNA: TGCGCCAGCAGCTTCGGGGACAGAGGGGAAAAACTGTTTTTT. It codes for CASSFGDRGEKLFF.

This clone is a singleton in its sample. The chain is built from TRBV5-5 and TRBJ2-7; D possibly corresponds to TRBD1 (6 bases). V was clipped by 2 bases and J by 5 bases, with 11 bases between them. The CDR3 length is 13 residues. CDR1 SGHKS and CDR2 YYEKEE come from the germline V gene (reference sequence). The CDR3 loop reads CASSFRGLNEQYF. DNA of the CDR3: TGTGCCAGCAGCTTCAGGGGATTAAACGAGCAGTACTTC.

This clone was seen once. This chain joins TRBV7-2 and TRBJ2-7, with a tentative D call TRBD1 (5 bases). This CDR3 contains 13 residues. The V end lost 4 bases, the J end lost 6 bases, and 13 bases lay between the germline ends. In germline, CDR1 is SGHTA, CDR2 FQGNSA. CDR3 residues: CASSSRVPGEQYF. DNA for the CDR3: TGTGCCAGCAGCTCCAGGGTTCCGGGCGAGCAGTACTTC.

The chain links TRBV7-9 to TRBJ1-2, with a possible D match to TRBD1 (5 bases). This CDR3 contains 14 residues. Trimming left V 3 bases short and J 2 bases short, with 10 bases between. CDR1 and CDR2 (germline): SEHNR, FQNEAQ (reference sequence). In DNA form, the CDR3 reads TGTGCCAGCAGCTTCGGCAGGGCGAACTATGGCTACACCTTC. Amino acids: CASSFGRANYGYTF.